Listed below are T cell receptor beta chains from one sample, sequenced in a study of T-cell memory formation after mild COVID-19. Using its own MiXCR run on the 5' RACE reads, TCRdb lists one record per CDR3 protein. The data contain fewer than 650,000 distinct CDR3 sequences, roughly a sixth of them singletons. The sample taken for sequencing was PBMCs or a T cell subset sorted from them (not recorded which). The receptors stem from an adult woman who had mild COVID-19 (a few samples of this study predate the infection). Cell type and time point are not known. Each CDR3 is given with its conserved first and last residue. The D gene is left open where the match is weak. Rows give clone size only sometimes, using once, few, many, or a class for an expanded clone.

clone_size	cdr3_length	v_call	j_call	d_call	cdr3_aa	cdr3_nt
.	16	TRBV3-1	TRBJ2-1	.	CASSSRVEPVLNEQFF	TGTGCCAGCAGCTCGAGAGTAGAGCCCGTGTTGAATGAGCAGTTCTTC
few	16	TRBV7-6	TRBJ2-3	.	CASSYSAVRDTDTQYF	TGTGCCAGCAGCTATAGCGCCGTCAGGGACACAGATACGCAGTATTTT
.	15	TRBV5-4	TRBJ2-5	TRBD2	CASSGRSGGQETQYF	TGTGCCAGCAGCGGGAGGAGCGGGGGTCAAGAGACCCAGTACTTC
.	14	TRBV7-2	TRBJ1-1	.	CASSRVGTVTEAFF	TGTGCCAGCAGCCGCGTTGGGACCGTCACTGAAGCTTTCTTT
few	14	TRBV7-2	TRBJ2-1	.	CASTPRYGLGEQFF	TGTGCCAGCACCCCGCGGTACGGGTTAGGTGAGCAGTTCTTC
few	16	TRBV7-9	TRBJ1-1	.	CASSTRDMLLNTEAFF	TGTGCCAGCAGTACACGGGACATGCTGCTGAACACTGAAGCTTTCTTT
.	14	TRBV5-1	TRBJ2-2	.	CASSSAGRPGELFF	TGCGCCAGCAGCTCAGCAGGGAGACCCGGGGAGCTGTTTTTT
.	16	TRBV20-1	TRBJ2-7	.	CSARDSSQGGYNEQYF	TGCAGTGCTAGAGATAGCTCCCAGGGGGGGTACAACGAGCAGTACTTC
.	12	TRBV20-1	TRBJ1-5	.	CSLGQSNQPQHF	TGCAGTTTAGGTCAGAGCAATCAGCCCCAGCATTTT
.	14	TRBV20-1	TRBJ2-1	.	CSASLESSYNEQFF	TGCAGTGCTAGTCTCGAGAGCTCCTACAATGAGCAGTTCTTC
many	12	TRBV12-3/TRBV12-4	TRBJ2-1	TRBD2	CASSLDLGEGFF	TGTGCCAGCAGTCTAGACCTAGGGGAGGGATTCTTC
many	16	TRBV5-6	TRBJ2-3	.	CASSSVGARGTDTQYF	TGTGCCAGCAGCTCCGTGGGGGCGAGGGGCACAGATACGCAGTATTTT
.	15	TRBV24-1	TRBJ1-2	.	CATSDASRGSLGYTF	TGTGCCACCAGTGACGCTTCGCGGGGGTCGCTGGGCTACACCTTC
.	15	TRBV4-2	TRBJ2-7	.	CASSQGAQGNYEQYF	TGTGCCAGCAGCCAAGGGGCACAGGGCAACTACGAGCAGTACTTC
.	15	TRBV5-6	TRBJ1-2	.	CASSLARDGERSYTF	TGTGCCAGCAGCTTGGCAAGGGACGGCGAGCGGAGCTACACCTTC
.	14	TRBV20-1	TRBJ2-5	.	CSARDGQPLETQYF	TGCAGTGCTAGAGATGGGCAGCCGCTGGAGACCCAGTACTTC
few	13	TRBV7-9	TRBJ2-7	.	CASSLQQRAEQYF	TGTGCCAGCAGCTTGCAACAGCGAGCCGAGCAGTACTTC
few	14	TRBV7-2	TRBJ2-7	.	CASSPPGGLYEQYF	TGTGCCAGCAGCCCCCCCGGCGGACTCTACGAGCAGTACTTC
.	13	TRBV15	TRBJ2-7	.	CATSSGSLYEQYF	TGTGCCACCAGCAGCGGGAGTCTCTACGAGCAGTACTTC
few	14	TRBV6-2/TRBV6-3	TRBJ2-2	.	CASDGGRWSGELFF	TGTGCCAGCGACGGGGGGCGGTGGAGCGGGGAGCTGTTTTTT
few	18	TRBV6-5	TRBJ2-6	.	CASSRGAHSFSGANVLTF	TGTGCCAGCAGCCGCGGCGCACACAGCTTTTCTGGGGCCAACGTCCTGACTTTC
few	14	TRBV12-3/TRBV12-4	TRBJ2-2	.	CASSPEGGTGELFF	TGTGCCAGCAGTCCCGAGGGGGGCACCGGGGAGCTGTTTTTT
many	14	TRBV5-1	TRBJ2-7	TRBD2	CASRSGGAGYEQYF	TGCGCCAGCAGATCGGGGGGGGCCGGCTACGAGCAGTACTTC
once	13	TRBV5-4	TRBJ2-3	.	CASSLLGSDTQYF	TGTGCCAGCAGCTTGTTGGGATCAGATACGCAGTATTTT
few	16	TRBV5-1	TRBJ2-5	TRBD2	CASSRRTSGGPETQYF	TGCGCCAGCAGCCGACGGACTAGCGGGGGGCCGGAGACCCAGTACTTC
.	15	TRBV6-6	TRBJ2-1	.	CASSKLTGGGNEQFF	TGTGCCAGCAGTAAACTAACAGGGGGGGGTAATGAGCAGTTCTTC
few	16	TRBV4-2	TRBJ2-1	.	CASSPGFAESYNEQFF	TGTGCCAGCAGCCCGGGCTTCGCGGAATCCTACAATGAGCAGTTCTTC
.	12	TRBV2	TRBJ1-2	.	CASSEPTYGYTF	TGTGCCAGCAGTGAACCTACCTATGGCTACACCTTC
few	17	TRBV14	TRBJ2-1	.	CASSPFSDRYSYNEQFF	TGTGCCAGCAGCCCTTTTTCTGACAGATACTCCTACAATGAGCAGTTCTTC
.	16	TRBV7-9	TRBJ1-5	.	CASSLAGKGSHQPQHF	TGTGCCAGCAGCTTAGCGGGGAAGGGGAGTCATCAGCCCCAGCATTTT
.	15	TRBV10-3	TRBJ1-2	.	CATLEAGSLNYGYTF	TGTGCCACCCTTGAGGCGGGCTCCTTAAACTATGGCTACACCTTC
.	15	TRBV27	TRBJ2-3	.	CASSPRTPGGDTQYF	TGTGCCAGCAGTCCCCGGACTCCTGGGGGGGATACGCAGTATTTT
few	21	TRBV7-9	TRBJ2-6	.	CASSTSGLVRDSLVNLNVLTF	TGTGCCAGCAGCACCTCCGGCCTAGTGCGGGACAGTTTAGTAAATTTAAACGTCCTGACTTTC
.	16	TRBV30	TRBJ2-2	TRBD2	CAWRTSGTSNTGELFF	TGTGCCTGGAGGACTAGCGGAACATCGAACACCGGGGAGCTGTTTTTT
few	15	TRBV4-1	TRBJ2-4	.	CASSQVGASKDIQYF	TGCGCCAGCAGCCAAGTGGGGGCAAGTAAGGACATTCAGTACTTC
.	15	TRBV10-3	TRBJ2-2	.	CAISELPRGTGELFF	TGTGCCATCAGTGAACTACCTAGAGGGACCGGGGAGCTGTTTTTT
.	14	TRBV6-6	TRBJ1-2	TRBD1	CASSSGGRYYGYTF	TGTGCCAGCAGTTCAGGGGGCAGGTACTATGGCTACACCTTC
.	16	TRBV5-1	TRBJ2-2	.	CARVPRAVRTPGSCFF	.
few	13	TRBV15	TRBJ2-4	TRBD2	CATRLRGENIQYF	TGTGCCACCAGGCTTCGGGGGGAAAACATTCAGTACTTC
.	15	TRBV3-1	TRBJ1-1	TRBD1	CASSPRIIQGAEAFF	TGTGCCAGCAGCCCAAGAATTATACAGGGGGCTGAAGCTTTCTTT
few	15	TRBV12-3/TRBV12-4	TRBJ1-1	.	CASSWAGQLNTEAFF	TGTGCCAGCAGTTGGGCCGGACAGCTGAACACTGAAGCTTTCTTT
.	18	TRBV11-2	TRBJ2-6	TRBD2	CASSPRLAGGSGANVLTF	TGTGCCAGCAGCCCTAGACTAGCGGGAGGCTCTGGGGCCAACGTCCTGACTTTC
few	19	TRBV7-9	TRBJ2-6	TRBD1	CASSLSGQGAFSGANVLTF	TGTGCCAGCAGCTTATCAGGACAGGGGGCTTTCTCTGGGGCCAACGTCCTGACTTTC
.	14	TRBV3-1	TRBJ2-5	.	CASSSGTPRETQYF	TGTGCCAGCAGTTCCGGGACACCTCGAGAGACCCAGTACTTC